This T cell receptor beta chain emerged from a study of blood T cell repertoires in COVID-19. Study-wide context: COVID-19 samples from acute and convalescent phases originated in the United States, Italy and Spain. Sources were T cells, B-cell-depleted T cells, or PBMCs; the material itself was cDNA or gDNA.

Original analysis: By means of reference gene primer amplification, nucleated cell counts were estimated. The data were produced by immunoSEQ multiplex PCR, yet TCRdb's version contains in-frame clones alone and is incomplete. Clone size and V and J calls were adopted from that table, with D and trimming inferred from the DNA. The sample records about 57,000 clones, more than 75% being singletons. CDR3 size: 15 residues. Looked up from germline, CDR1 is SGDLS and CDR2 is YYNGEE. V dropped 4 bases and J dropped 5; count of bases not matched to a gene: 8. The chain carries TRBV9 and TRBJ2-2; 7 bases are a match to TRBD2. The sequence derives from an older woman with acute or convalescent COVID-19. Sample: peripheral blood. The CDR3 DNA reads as TGTGCCAGCAGCTCCTGGACTAGTGGGACCGGGGAGCTGTTTTTT. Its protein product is CASSSWTSGTGELFF.